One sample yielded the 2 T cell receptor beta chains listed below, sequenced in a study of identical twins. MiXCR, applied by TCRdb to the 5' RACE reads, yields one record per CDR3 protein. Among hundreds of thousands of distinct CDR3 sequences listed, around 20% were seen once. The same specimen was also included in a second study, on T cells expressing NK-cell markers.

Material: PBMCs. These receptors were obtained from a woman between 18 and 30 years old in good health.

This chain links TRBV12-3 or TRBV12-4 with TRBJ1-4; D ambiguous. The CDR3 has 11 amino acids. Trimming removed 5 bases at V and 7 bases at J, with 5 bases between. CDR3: CASSAGEKLFF. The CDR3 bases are TGTGCCAGCAGTGCTGGTGAAAAACTGTTTTTT.

This CDR3 reads CASGPFPSAQHF. The CDR3 DNA follows: TGTGCCAGCGGGCCCTTCCCGTCGGCCCAGCATTTT. The chain combines TRBV27 with TRBJ1-5; D ambiguous. Germline CDR1 is MNHEY and CDR2 is SMNVEV (reference sequence). The V end was cut by 8 bases, the J end by 11 bases, with 16 bases between. CDR3 length equals 12 residues.